This T cell receptor (beta chain) was found in a study of regulatory T cells in long-lasting Graves disease (dated by TCRdb to the early 2020s). At the level of the whole study: Persistent Graves' disease was defined as antithyroid drug treatment for over 5 years with persistently positive TSH receptor autoantibodies. The study took place in China and was registered as a clinical trial. In the clinical cohort, patients with persistent Graves' disease had used antithyroid drugs for an average of about 9.3 years. Persistent Graves' disease patients were compared with newly diagnosed Graves' disease patients by peripheral blood TCR sequencing and RNA sequencing. TCR sequencing covered around 13 persistent and roughly 20 newly diagnosed Graves' disease patients, about 35 samples in total.

Trimming accounts for 2 bases at V and 0 bases at J, while the number of junction bases matched to no gene is 14. From cysteine to phenylalanine, the CDR3 is 19 amino acids long. Only CDR3 DNA remains: 57 bases, in frame from the first base. CDR1 and CDR2 were assigned from the germline V gene as MDHEN and SYDVKM. On the study overall, not on this receptor specifically: Compared with newly diagnosed patients, persistent Graves' disease patients had lower TCR Shannon entropy and fewer highly expanded clones, which suggests clonal expansion. The authors acknowledged the small sample size as a limitation that may reduce accuracy. Persistent disease showed preferential use of TRBV28, TRBJ1-2 and TRBJ2-5, whereas newly diagnosed disease favored TRBV20-1 and TRBJ2-1. Sequencing and analysis were limited to the TCR beta chain. Peripheral blood alone was examined, since thyroid tissue, which constituted the primary lesion, could not be accessed. More public clonotypes were shared among persistent patients (2,741) than among newly diagnosed patients (roughly 1,000).

This clonotype was seen at least ten times. It lacks a known antigen. Base qualities are not recorded, but no much larger clone differs from it by a single base. Libraries came from multiplex PCR. For sequencing, an Illumina HiSeq 4000 was employed. CDR3 regions were amplified by Arm-PCR with iRepertoire HTBI primers to construct TCR beta libraries. Gel purification was performed on PCR products prior to sequencing. For the original study's pipeline: Gene usage analysis of CDR3 amino acid clonotypes used the approximately 62 TRBV and about 15 TRBJ segments found across samples. Filtered high-quality paired reads were merged into contigs using COPE and FqMerger. BLAST was used to align contigs to IMGT TRBV, TRBD and TRBJ reference genes, and CDR3 was defined according to IMGT. Any clonotype with a frequency above 0.1% was counted as a highly expanded clone. Shannon entropy served as the measure of repertoire diversity, while the Gini coefficient captured V-J evenness. A clonotype was considered public if more than one individual shared it. Starting from the raw public reads, TCRdb applied fastp trimming at Q25, assembled clones with MiXCR and retained in-frame beta chains. Every distinct CDR3 protein forms one entry, paired with its most common genes and DNA. None of the V and J calls come from the authors' own analysis; TCRdb made them. Here the sample has a few hundred thousand distinct CDR3 sequences; roughly 23% occur a single time. The leading ten clones occupy around a quarter of the sample.

The meaning of the sample's time point label: persistent/refractory GD, antithyroid drugs over 5 years with positive TRAb. For both TCR sequencing and RNA sequencing, RNA was extracted from PBMCs using TRIzol. The diagnosis of Graves' disease followed American Thyroid Association guidelines. Recruitment of patients was carried out at an endocrinology department in Xi'an, China. Each patient gave 8.5 to 9.5 milliliters of peripheral blood, collected in an EDTA anticoagulant tube. Ficoll Paque Plus density gradient separation was used to isolate PBMCs, and no further T cell sorting was performed. An Agilent 2100 Bioanalyzer and agarose gel were used to check RNA quality, and a NanoDrop 2000 was used to measure RNA concentration.

The chain employs TRBV28 and TRBJ1-1; 8 nucleotides in the junction match TRBD1. The source was peripheral blood mononuclear cells (PBMCs), collected when the disease was refractory, from a patient treated with antithyroid drugs. This clonotype was sampled from a woman aged 40 to 50 with Graves disease. Donor details come from another sample of the same person, matched by shared clones. The base sequence is TGTGCCAGCAGTTTAGGGCCCGGGACAGGAGGTAACATGAACACTGAAGCTTTCTTT. The resulting protein is CASSLGPGTGGNMNTEAFF.